The 29 T cell receptor beta chains given below trace back to one sample, sequenced in a study of blood T cell repertoires in COVID-19. The protocol was immunoSEQ multiplex PCR, while the TCRdb copy is restricted to in-frame clones and leaves out a portion. Seen here are over 250,000 clones, around 85% observed once, and the top ten hold around 1.6%. The sequenced sample consisted of peripheral blood. Receptors originate from a human donor with COVID-19, enrolled during active disease. The donor label of this sample is uncertain.

The chain has TRBV15 and TRBJ2-1, with 16 bases fitting TRBD2. The CDR3 runs 20 residues. V lost 0 bases, J lost 5 bases, and 10 bases stayed unmatched. Looked up from germline, CDR1 is LNHNV and CDR2 is YYDKDF (reference sequence). The DNA for the CDR3 is TGTGCCACCAGCAGAGATAAGGGACTAGCGGGAGGGCCTGGCAACAATGAGCAGTTCTTC. Translating it yields CATSRDKGLAGGPGNNEQFF.

This sequence joins TRBV7-9 and TRBJ1-1, with D perhaps TRBD1 (6 bases). Germline V gene lookup returns CDR1 SEHNR and CDR2 FQNEAQ (reference sequence). V dropped 1 base and J dropped 1 base, with 16 bases sitting between them. The CDR3 has 17 residues. This CDR3 is CASSLGWDTAANTEAFF. CDR3 nucleotide sequence: TGTGCCAGCAGCTTAGGTTGGGACACGGCCGCGAACACTGAAGCTTTCTTT.

J is TRBJ2-7 and V is TRBV7-3, with 13 bases identical to TRBD2. Germline CDR1 and CDR2: SGHTA and FQGTGA. CDR3 length: 14 residues. The trim removed 3 bases at V and 5 bases at J, leaving 1 base unmatched. CDR3: CASSFGTSGDEQYF. As DNA, the CDR3 is TGTGCCAGCAGCTTTGGGACTAGCGGGGACGAGCAGTACTTC.

The chain joins TRBV7-6 to TRBJ2-5; 11 bases are shared with TRBD2. Germline V lookup: CDR1 SGHVS, CDR2 FNYEAQ. The CDR3 loop spans 15 amino acids. V was pared by 4 bases and J by 5 bases, with 6 bases of the junction left unmatched. In nucleotides, the CDR3 is TGTGCCAGCAGCTCACTAGCGGGAGTAGGGGAGACCCAGTACTTC. Amino acid sequence: CASSSLAGVGETQYF.

V usage is TRBV10-1 and J usage is TRBJ2-1; perhaps TRBD2 as D (6 bases). CDR3 length equals 14 residues. Germline V gene lookup returns CDR1 WNHNN and CDR2 SYGVQD (reference sequence). Trimming cost V 2 bases and J 5 bases, with 10 bases left between them. The CDR3 coding sequence is TGCGCCAGCAGTGAGCCCGGGACTCACAATGAGCAGTTCTTC. Protein sequence: CASSEPGTHNEQFF.

The J gene is TRBJ2-7, the V gene TRBV5-6; 10 bases match TRBD2. V lost 1 base, J lost 6 bases, and 13 bases stayed unmatched. The CDR3 covers 17 residues. Germline V gives CDR1 SGHDT, CDR2 YYEEEE. In nucleotides, the CDR3 is TGTGCCAGCAGCTTGAGTGGGTCTAGCGGGAGTAGAAGCGAGCAGTACTTC. The encoded protein is CASSLSGSSGSRSEQYF.

This chain uses TRBV5-4 with TRBJ2-1; maybe TRBD2 (6 bases). The CDR3 has 13 amino acids. Trimming pared 0 bases from V and 9 bases from J, leaving 10 bases between. Germline V gene lookup returns CDR1 SGHNT and CDR2 YYREEE (reference sequence). The chain's CDR3 is CASSLVRGGEQFF. In DNA form, the CDR3 reads TGTGCCAGCAGCTTGGTAAGGGGAGGTGAGCAGTTCTTC.

The CDR3 DNA is TGTGCCAGCAGTGGAACTAAAGCGGGAGGGCCTTCGGAGGTGTTCTTC. It is translated as CASSGTKAGGPSEVFF. V usage is TRBV6-6 and J usage is TRBJ2-1; 10 bases align to TRBD2. This CDR3 contains 16 residues. J lost 15 bases, V lost 5 bases, and 19 bases had no gene match. Germline V gene data show CDR1 as MNHNY and CDR2 as SVGAGI (reference sequence).

This sequence joins TRBV4-3 and TRBJ1-1; 7 bases map to TRBD1. Germline loops: CDR1 LGHNA, CDR2 YSLEER. V was clipped by 4 bases and J by 8 bases; unmatched bases: 10. The CDR3 is 14 amino acids. CDR3 sequence: CASSPARVQGEAFF. The CDR3 DNA is TGCGCCAGCAGCCCCGCTAGGGTACAGGGGGAAGCTTTCTTT.

This clone has more than one count but fewer than ten. J is TRBJ2-3 and V is TRBV27, with TRBD2 matching over 7 bases. Losses at the gene ends were 3 bases for V and 4 bases for J; bases not matched to a gene: 7. CDR1 and CDR2 from the germline V gene are MNHEY and SMNVEV (reference sequence). The CDR3 covers 15 residues. CDR3 sequence: CASSFRSGRSDTQYF. The CDR3 nucleotides are TGTGCCAGCAGTTTTCGCTCCGGGAGGTCAGATACGCAGTATTTT.

The rearrangement joins TRBV19 to TRBJ1-1; D is undetermined. Germline lookup yields CDR1 LNHDA and CDR2 SQIVND (reference sequence). The CDR3 has 12 amino acids. The ends were cut back, 4 bases at V and 6 bases at J, with 9 bases in the middle. The CDR3 DNA follows: TGTGCCAGTAGTAGCACTTTTTCTGAAGCTTTCTTT. Translation: CASSSTFSEAFF.

The chain joins TRBV11-3 to TRBJ2-3; the D gene is possibly TRBD1 (6 bases). Germline values: CDR1 SGHNT, CDR2 YENEEA. The CDR3 has 15 residues. V lost 3 bases to trimming and J lost 4 bases, with 14 bases between them. DNA for the CDR3: TGTGCCAGCAGCTTGAGGGGGAATGGTGCAGATACGCAGTATTTT. Its protein is CASSLRGNGADTQYF.

The V gene is TRBV28, the J gene TRBJ1-4, with D perhaps TRBD1 (5 bases). The CDR3 spans 16 residues. Trimming shortened V by 5 bases and J by 0 bases, and 13 bases separated the two germline ends. The germline CDR1 and CDR2 sequences are MDHEN and SYDVKM. The CDR3 nucleotides read TGTGCCAGCAGTACCAACACAGGTGCAACTAATGAAAAACTGTTTTTT. Encoded protein: CASSTNTGATNEKLFF. Full variable domain (missing parts from reference TRBV28 and TRBJ1-4): DVKVTQSSRYLVKRTGEKVFLECVQDMDHENMFWYRQDPGLGLRLIYFSYDVKMKEKGDIPEGYSVSREKKERFSLILESASTNQTSMYLCASSTNTGATNEKLFFGSGTQLSVL.

The table lists this clone with a count of one. The V gene is TRBV3-1 (or the pseudogene TRBV3-2), the J gene TRBJ2-7, with 10 nucleotides matching TRBD2. V shed 1 base and J 4 bases; nucleotides not matched to a gene: 7. The V gene's germline CDR1 is LGHDT and CDR2 YNNKEL (reference sequence). The CDR3 loop spans 16 amino acids. The CDR3 loop reads CASSQGEREGRYEQYF. CDR3 DNA sequence: TGTGCCAGCAGCCAAGGGGAGCGGGAGGGACGGTACGAGCAGTACTTC.

This clone was recorded once. This sequence joins TRBV5-6 and TRBJ1-2; D unclear. CDR1 is SGHDT, CDR2 YYEEEE, per germline. This CDR3 has 14 amino acids. V lost 4 bases to trimming and J lost 3 bases, with 13 bases between them. The CDR3 is CASSPIGGYYGYTF. The CDR3 nucleotides are TGTGCCAGCAGCCCTATCGGAGGATACTATGGCTACACCTTC.

The chain has TRBV2 and TRBJ2-1; 9 bases agree with TRBD2. Unmatched junction bases numbered 4, after V lost 6 bases and J lost 1 base. Germline CDR1 and CDR2: SNHLY and FYNNEI. This CDR3 has 15 amino acids. The CDR3 protein is CASRGLAGSYNEQFF. CDR3 nucleotide sequence: TGTGCCAGCAGGGGACTAGCCGGTTCCTACAATGAGCAGTTCTTC.

The genes are TRBV28 and TRBJ2-5, with a weak D call TRBD1 (6 bases). Trimming took 3 bases from V and 5 from J, leaving 13 bases between them. The CDR3 loop spans 14 amino acids. CDR1 is MDHEN, CDR2 SYDVKM, per germline. As DNA, the CDR3 is TGTGCCAGCAGTTTGACCGCAGGGGACGAGACCCAGTACTTC. This gives the protein CASSLTAGDETQYF.

The CDR3 coding sequence is TGTGCCAGCAGCGTATCCACACAGGGGAACTATGGCTACACCTTC. Encoded protein: CASSVSTQGNYGYTF. The rearrangement uses TRBV7-2 and TRBJ1-2; 7 nucleotides agree with TRBD1. The CDR3 is 15 residues long. Trimming removed 5 bases from V and 2 bases from J; junction bases left unmatched: 8. Germline V gives CDR1 SGHTA, CDR2 FQGNSA. Full variable domain (rest looked up from reference TRBV7-2 and TRBJ1-2): GAGVSQSPSNKVTEKGKDVELRCDPISGHTALYWYRQSLGQGLEFLIYFQGNSAPDKSGLPSDRFSAERTGGSVSTLTIQRTQQEDSAVYLCASSVSTQGNYGYTFGSGTRLTVV.

The chain uses TRBV10-2 and TRBJ2-1, with 7 bases matching TRBD2. V dropped 7 bases and J dropped 6; count of bases not matched to a gene: 3. From germline, CDR1 is WSHSY and CDR2 SAAADI. The CDR3 consists of 12 residues. CDR3 loop: CASTVAGNEQFF. The CDR3 region has the DNA TGCGCCAGCACCGTAGCGGGCAATGAGCAGTTCTTC.

The chain combines TRBV7-6 with TRBJ2-5, with D possibly matching TRBD2 (6 bases). Trimming pared 3 bases from V and 2 bases from J, leaving 16 bases between. This CDR3 has 16 amino acids. Germline CDR1 SGHVS, CDR2 FNYEAQ. In DNA, the CDR3 is TGTGCCAGCAGCTTGACAAGCGGGTCTACTCAAGAGACCCAGTACTTC. Translated, it gives CASSLTSGSTQETQYF. The complete variable domain, with remaining parts taken from reference TRBV7-6 and TRBJ2-5, reads GAGVSQSPRYKVTKRGQDVALRCDPISGHVSLYWYRQALGQGPEFLTYFNYEAQQDKSGLPNDRFSAERPEGSISTLTIQRTEQRDSAMYRCASSLTSGSTQETQYFGPGTRLLVL.

The chain employs TRBV15 and TRBJ1-4; a possible D gene is TRBD1 (6 bases). There are 16 residues in the CDR3. V was pared by 2 bases and J by 8 bases, with 18 bases between. In germline, CDR1 is LNHNV, CDR2 YYDKDF (reference sequence). The CDR3: CATSRNAGGAQEKLFF. DNA of the CDR3: TGTGCCACCAGCAGAAATGCCGGGGGGGCCCAGGAAAAACTGTTTTTT. The whole variable domain, filled in from reference TRBV15 and TRBJ1-4, reads DAMVIQNPRYQVTQFGKPVTLSCSQTLNHNVMYWYQQKSSQAPKLLFHYYDKDFNNEADTPDNFQSRRPNTSFCFLDIRSPGLGDTAMYLCATSRNAGGAQEKLFFGSGTQLSVL.

The chain is built from TRBV29-1 and TRBJ2-7; 12 nucleotides align to TRBD1. Looked up from germline, CDR1 is SQVTM and CDR2 is ANQGSEA. V lost 5 bases, J lost 6 bases, and 8 bases stayed unmatched. The CDR3 is 14 residues long. The CDR3 sequence is CSVRDRGHDSEQYF. In nucleotides, the CDR3 is TGCAGCGTTAGGGACAGGGGGCACGACAGCGAGCAGTACTTC.

This chain uses TRBV27 with TRBJ2-1, with 11 bases fitting TRBD1. V trimming: 7 bases; J trimming: 5 bases; junction bases outside the gene matches: 4. The CDR3 loop spans 14 amino acids. Per the germline V gene, CDR1 is MNHEY and CDR2 is SMNVEV (reference sequence). DNA of the CDR3: TGTGCCAGCAAGGACAGGGGGCTCCACAATGAGCAGTTCTTC. It yields the protein CASKDRGLHNEQFF.

This clone was seen a single time. This sequence joins TRBV11-2 and TRBJ2-7; the D is unclear. CDR3 length: 16 amino acids. Trimming shortened V by 0 bases and J by 3 bases, and 15 bases separated the two germline ends. Germline lookup yields CDR1 SGHAT and CDR2 FQNNGV. The CDR3 spells CASSLDSGLMSYEQYF. DNA for the CDR3: TGTGCCAGCAGCTTAGACTCAGGTTTAATGAGCTACGAGCAGTACTTC.

The chain has TRBV6-1 and TRBJ1-6, with TRBD1 matching over 7 bases. This CDR3 comprises 16 residues. Germline loops: CDR1 MNHNS, CDR2 SASEGT. The junction had 12 bases not matched to a gene; V was cut back by 4 bases and J by 9 bases. The DNA of the CDR3 is TGTGCCAGCAGTGGAGGAACAGGGGAGAGGGGTTCACCCCTCCACTTT. As protein: CASSGGTGERGSPLHF.

The V and J genes are TRBV7-9 and TRBJ1-1; 7 nucleotides align to TRBD1. The CDR3 sequence is 14 residues long. V was clipped by 5 bases and J by 1 base; unmatched bases: 4. In germline, CDR1 is SEHNR, CDR2 FQNEAQ (reference sequence). The CDR3 loop is CASSQGTENTEAFF. The CDR3 DNA sequence: TGTGCCAGCAGCCAGGGGACAGAGAACACTGAAGCTTTCTTT. Looking up the rest from reference TRBV7-9 and TRBJ1-1 gives the full variable domain: DTGVSQNPRHKITKRGQNVTFRCDPISEHNRLYWYRQTLGQGPEFLTYFQNEAQLEKSRLLSDRFSAERPKGSFSTLEIQRTEQGDSAMYLCASSQGTENTEAFFGQGTRLTVV.

This chain connects TRBV20-1 to TRBJ1-1; 9 bases are shared with TRBD1. This CDR3 is built from 15 residues. CDR1 is DFQATT and CDR2 is SNEGSKA in the germline V gene (reference sequence). With 3 bases clipped from V and 5 bases from J, the junction kept 10 bases outside the gene matches. DNA for the CDR3: TGCAGTGCTAGTGGGTACCGGGACAGGGTTACTGAAGCTTTCTTT. Translated: CSASGYRDRVTEAFF.

The sample holds one count of this clone. This chain uses TRBV6-6 with TRBJ2-2; D is possibly TRBD2 (5 bases). Looked up from germline, CDR1 is MNHNY and CDR2 is SVGAGI (reference sequence). The CDR3 has 18 residues. Trimming removed 5 bases from V and 1 base from J, with 20 bases in between. CDR3 in amino acids: CASSRTTRRLMNTGELFF. The DNA for the CDR3 is TGTGCCAGCAGTCGAACGACACGCCGACTAATGAACACCGGGGAGCTGTTTTTT.

The chain recombines TRBV10-3 with TRBJ2-1, with 15 bases lining up with TRBD2. This CDR3 contains 18 residues. J was trimmed by 0 bases and V by 6 bases; bases with no gene match: 6. Germline loops: CDR1 ENHRY, CDR2 SYGVKD. CDR3 sequence: CAIRGGLAGGSSYNEQFF. The CDR3 region has the DNA TGTGCCATCAGGGGGGGACTAGCGGGAGGAAGCTCCTACAATGAGCAGTTCTTC.